Each of the 16 T cell receptor beta chains below was sequenced from the same sample in a study of beta chain features in type 1 diabetes. Findings of the study overall: TCRB CDR3s from Type 1 diabetes patients were moderately but significantly shorter in all four CD4+ subsets.

Expressed TCRB transcripts were sequenced, since all the RNA that had been isolated was reverse transcribed. The data were produced by immunoSEQ multiplex PCR, yet TCRdb's version contains in-frame clones alone and is incomplete. The sample shows hundreds of thousands of clones, about 15% of them seen only once. Which antigens these TCRs recognize remains unknown. The material sequenced was naive CD4+ T cells from blood. The receptor set was obtained from a man younger than 35 with type 1 diabetes.

The chain combines TRBV18 with TRBJ1-5; 10 bases are a match to TRBD1. This CDR3 is built from 17 residues. V trimming: 6 bases; J trimming: 0 bases; junction bases outside the gene matches: 8. Germline assignment: CDR1 KGHSH and CDR2 LQKENI. The chain's CDR3 is CASSLRDRGYSNQPQHF. CDR3 nucleotides: TGTGCCAGCTCCCTACGGGACAGGGGATATAGCAATCAGCCCCAGCATTTT. Full variable domain (outside the CDR3, taken from reference TRBV18 and TRBJ1-5): NAGVMQNPRHLVRRRGQEARLRCSPMKGHSHVYWYRQLPEEGLKFMVYLQKENIIDESGMPKERFSAEFPKEGPSILRIQQVVRGDSAAYFCASSLRDRGYSNQPQHFGDGTRLSIL.

The chain carries TRBV5-1 and TRBJ2-7; 9 bases map to TRBD2. CDR3 size: 16 residues. The J segment lost 0 bases and the V segment lost 4 bases, leaving 8 bases of the junction unmatched. CDR1 SGHRS and CDR2 YFSETQ come from the germline V gene. In DNA, the CDR3 is TGCGCCAGCAGCCCAATGACTAGCGGAACCTCCTACGAGCAGTACTTC. It translates to CASSPMTSGTSYEQYF. The variable domain in full, completed from reference TRBV5-1 and TRBJ2-7, reads KAGVTQTPRYLIKTRGQQVTLSCSPISGHRSVSWYQQTPGQGLQFLFEYFSETQRNKGNFPGRFSGRQFSNSRSEMNVSTLELGDSALYLCASSPMTSGTSYEQYFGPGTRLTVT.

V is TRBV7-2 and J is TRBJ2-7; 8 bases line up with TRBD1. Germline trimming cut 2 bases from V and 5 bases from J; bases unmatched to any gene: 5. The germline V gene has CDR1 SGHTA and CDR2 FQGNSA. The CDR3 sequence is 14 residues long. This CDR3 is CASSLRTGSHEQYF. CDR3 nucleotide sequence: TGTGCCAGCAGCTTACGGACAGGGTCCCACGAGCAGTACTTC.

The V gene is TRBV27, the J gene TRBJ1-2; 10 positions match TRBD1. Germline V CDR1 and CDR2: MNHEY, SMNVEV (reference sequence). CDR3 size: 14 residues. With V trimmed by 9 bases and J by 7 bases, 11 bases remained unmatched. The CDR3 bases are TGTGCCAGTTGGTCCCTCCGGACAGGGGGTGGCTACACCTTC. This sequence encodes CASWSLRTGGGYTF.

The chain combines TRBV4-1 with TRBJ2-1; 9 bases are a match to TRBD1. CDR1 is MGHRA and CDR2 is YSYEKL in the germline V gene. Trimming at V came to 4 bases and at J to 6 bases, leaving 4 bases not matched to a gene. CDR3 length equals 14 residues. This CDR3 reads CASSRDRGVNEQFF. CDR3 coding DNA: TGCGCCAGCAGCCGTGACAGGGGGGTCAATGAGCAGTTCTTC.

The rearrangement uses TRBV2 and TRBJ1-5, with 8 bases matching TRBD1. The CDR3 is 14 residues long. In germline, CDR1 is SNHLY, CDR2 FYNNEI. J was trimmed by 4 bases and V by 6 bases; bases with no gene match: 5. The CDR3 DNA reads TGTGCCAGCAGAGAACAGGGGGGAAATCAGCCCCAGCATTTT. Its protein product is CASREQGGNQPQHF.

There are a few counts of this clone. The J gene is TRBJ2-2, the V gene TRBV29-1, with D unresolved. V shed 6 bases and J shed 1 base, with 9 bases lying between them. There are 13 residues in the CDR3. Germline-derived CDR1 and CDR2 are SQVTM and ANQGSEA. The CDR3: CSVQRQNTGELFF. The CDR3 DNA follows: TGCAGCGTGCAACGACAGAACACCGGGGAGCTGTTTTTT.

J is TRBJ2-5 and V is TRBV7-8; a possible D gene is TRBD1 (5 bases). The V gene lost 5 bases and the J gene lost 8 bases, with 15 bases spanning the gap. The CDR3 loop spans 13 amino acids. Germline-derived CDR1 and CDR2 are SGHVS and FQNEAQ. CDR3 protein: CASSPTGSLTQYF. In DNA form, the CDR3 reads TGTGCCAGCAGCCCTACAGGATCGTTAACCCAGTACTTC.

The chain joins TRBV30 to TRBJ2-3, with TRBD2 identical over 9 bases. The J segment lost 1 base and the V segment lost 2 bases, leaving 4 bases of the junction unmatched. The length of the CDR3 is 15 residues. Germline V gene data show CDR1 as GTSNPN and CDR2 as SVGIG (reference sequence). The CDR3 nucleotides read TGTGCCTGGAGTAGGAAGCGGGGGGGCACAGATACGCAGTATTTT. Translated: CAWSRKRGGTDTQYF. Looking up the rest from reference TRBV30 and TRBJ2-3 gives the full variable domain: SQTIHQWPATLVQPVGSPLSLECTVEGTSNPNLYWYRQAAGRGLQLLFYSVGIGQISSEVPQNLSASRPQDRQFILSSKKLLLSDSGFYLCAWSRKRGGTDTQYFGPGTRLTVL.

The chain couples TRBV18 to TRBJ1-1; possible D gene TRBD1, 6 bases. Germline V lookup: CDR1 KGHSH, CDR2 LQKENI. V gave up 4 bases and J gave up 3 bases, with 12 bases separating them. The CDR3 sequence is 14 residues long. The chain's CDR3 is CASSQGQGDTEAFF. For the CDR3, the DNA is TGTGCCAGCTCACAGGGACAAGGGGACACTGAAGCTTTCTTT.

This clone has only a few counts. The V call is TRBV11-2, the J call TRBJ2-3, with D possibly matching TRBD1 (6 bases). Germline V gene lookup returns CDR1 SGHAT and CDR2 FQNNGV. This CDR3 has 15 residues. V dropped 6 bases and J dropped 6 bases, with 19 bases sitting between them. CDR3: CASRDQGRRWDTQYF. The DNA for the CDR3 is TGTGCCAGCAGGGACCAGGGGCGCCGCTGGGATACGCAGTATTTT.

This clone was detected only a few times. The V call is TRBV7-9, the J call TRBJ1-5, with D perhaps matching TRBD1 (5 bases). This CDR3 is 14 amino acids long. V lost 5 bases to trimming and J lost 8 bases, with 16 bases between them. CDR1 SEHNR and CDR2 FQNEAQ come from the germline V gene (reference sequence). The CDR3 sequence: CASSPGTLREPQHF. In DNA form, the CDR3 reads TGTGCCAGCAGCCCCGGGACTCTGAGGGAGCCCCAGCATTTT.

This clone occurred a few times. This chain links TRBV7-2 with TRBJ2-1; the D is unclear. This CDR3 has 14 residues. Trimming stripped 7 bases from V and 0 bases from J, with 10 bases between. The germline V gene encodes CDR1 SGHTA and CDR2 FQGNSA. The CDR3 loop reads CASNTPTSYNEQFF. For the CDR3, the DNA is TGTGCCAGCAACACCCCCACCTCCTACAATGAGCAGTTCTTC.

This sequence joins TRBV6-5 and TRBJ2-5; 8 positions agree with TRBD1. CDR1 is MNHEY, CDR2 SVGAGI, per germline. The CDR3 runs to 16 residues. V was clipped by 0 bases and J by 9 bases; unmatched bases: 12. The CDR3 reads CASSYSKSGGLWAQYF. CDR3 bases: TGTGCCAGCAGTTACTCGAAGTCAGGGGGCTTGTGGGCCCAGTACTTC.

The J gene is TRBJ2-7, the V gene TRBV27; TRBD1 matches 8 bases. CDR1 and CDR2 (germline): MNHEY, SMNVEV (reference sequence). This CDR3 is built from 16 residues. After removal of 1 base from V and 0 bases from J, the junction contained 5 bases not matched to a gene. CDR3 sequence: CASSLFGTGSSYEQYF. The CDR3 DNA sequence: TGTGCCAGCAGTTTATTTGGGACAGGCAGCTCCTACGAGCAGTACTTC.

V and J are TRBV29-1 and TRBJ1-5; TRBD1 is a possible D gene (6 bases). This CDR3 is built from 13 residues. The germline CDR1 and CDR2 sequences are SQVTM and ANQGSEA. Trimming cost V 7 bases and J 3 bases, with 13 bases left between them. The CDR3 loop is CSARDNFNQPQHF. The CDR3 DNA sequence: TGCAGCGCCCGGGACAATTTCAATCAGCCCCAGCATTTT.